Below are 27 T cell receptor beta chains sequenced from a single sample in a study of shared clonotypes between healthy human individuals. Using immunoSEQ multiplex PCR, the repertoire was profiled, and TCRdb retains in-frame clones only, with some absent. This table holds some 1 million clones, more than 60% found once. Input material: memory CD4+ T cells sorted from blood. The subset denotes: CD45RA-negative fraction. These receptors were obtained from a young man in good health.

V gene TRBV27 combines with J gene TRBJ1-2, with 9 nucleotides matching TRBD1. J gave up 0 bases and V 6 bases, and 5 bases lay outside the gene matches. This CDR3 has 15 amino acids. Per germline, CDR1 MNHEY and CDR2 SMNVEV (reference sequence). The CDR3, as DNA: TGTGCCAGCAGGTTCCGGGACAGGGCTAACTATGGCTACACCTTC. Amino acid sequence: CASRFRDRANYGYTF.

The chain employs TRBV2 and TRBJ1-4; 7 nucleotides line up with TRBD1. After removal of 1 base from V and 11 bases from J, the junction contained 4 bases not matched to a gene. Germline V lookup: CDR1 SNHLY, CDR2 FYNNEI. This CDR3 comprises 13 residues. The CDR3 spells CASSEGQGRKLFF. The CDR3 nucleotides are TGTGCCAGCAGTGAAGGACAGGGACGGAAACTGTTTTTT. Full variable domain (missing parts from reference TRBV2 and TRBJ1-4): EPEVTQTPSHQVTQMGQEVILRCVPISNHLYFYWYRQILGQKVEFLVSFYNNEISEKSEIFDDQFSVERPDGSNFTLKIRSTKLEDSAMYFCASSEGQGRKLFFGSGTQLSVL.

This clone was seen repeatedly, ten times or more. The V call is TRBV19, the J call TRBJ1-2; 8 bases are a match to TRBD1. This CDR3 has 14 amino acids. Germline trimming cut 4 bases from V and 0 bases from J; bases unmatched to any gene: 1. Germline V gene data show CDR1 as LNHDA and CDR2 as SQIVND (reference sequence). The DNA of the CDR3 is TGTGCCAGTAGTAAACAGGGGGCTAACTATGGCTACACCTTC. It specifies CASSKQGANYGYTF.

This clone was observed many times. The DNA for the CDR3 is TGTGCCAGCAGGAAAGGTGGGGGTTGGGAGCAGTACTTC. Translation: CASRKGGGWEQYF. The rearrangement uses TRBV6-5 and TRBJ2-7, with D perhaps TRBD1 or TRBD2 (5 bases each). The CDR3 contains 13 residues. Trimming took off 6 bases at V and 7 bases at J, with 16 bases between the two ends. Germline V gives CDR1 MNHEY, CDR2 SVGAGI.

This clone was counted once. The gene calls are TRBV6-6 and TRBJ2-3, with unresolved D. CDR3 length equals 16 residues. CDR1 is MNHNY, CDR2 SVGAGI, per germline (reference sequence). Trimming stripped 0 bases from V and 5 bases from J, with 15 bases between. The CDR3 sequence: CASSYSNLLGGDTQYF. The CDR3 bases are TGTGCCAGCAGTTACTCCAACCTCCTGGGTGGAGATACGCAGTATTTT.

In DNA, the CDR3 is TGTGCCAGCTCACCACAGGGGCCTAATGAAAAACTGTTTTTT. It translates to CASSPQGPNEKLFF. The rearrangement links TRBV18 to TRBJ1-4; D possibly corresponds to TRBD1 (5 bases). With 1 base removed from V and 3 bases from J, the gap between germline ends came to 6 bases. The germline gives CDR1 KGHSH, CDR2 LQKENI. The CDR3 contains 14 residues.

The chain carries TRBV9 and TRBJ2-1, with 7 bases identical to TRBD1. V shed 0 bases, J shed 9 bases, and the junction held 3 bases outside the gene matches. The CDR3 totals 13 residues. Germline V gives CDR1 SGDLS, CDR2 YYNGEE. The CDR3 DNA reads TGTGCCAGCAGCGTAGTCCCAGGGGGTGAGCAGTTCTTC. It codes for CASSVVPGGEQFF.

This clone was observed a handful of times. The genes are TRBV10-3 and TRBJ2-3; D unresolved. This CDR3 comprises 13 residues. The V end lost 6 bases, the J end lost 0 bases, and 7 bases lay between the germline ends. Germline lookup yields CDR1 ENHRY and CDR2 SYGVKD. CDR3: CAISQPSTDTQYF. The CDR3 DNA reads TGTGCCATCAGCCAGCCCAGCACAGATACGCAGTATTTT.

This chain uses TRBV2 with TRBJ2-7; D perhaps matches TRBD2 (5 bases). Germline CDR1 is SNHLY and CDR2 is FYNNEI. Trimming left V 5 bases short and J 3 bases short, with 14 bases between. The CDR3 contains 14 residues. For the CDR3, the DNA is TGTGCCAGCAGTAATTCCCGGGGTAACTACGAGCAGTACTTC. It specifies CASSNSRGNYEQYF.

This clone was seen more than once but under ten times. The CDR3 DNA sequence: TGTGCCAGCAGCCGGGACAGTTGGCCCCTGAACACTGAAGCTTTCTTT. Residues: CASSRDSWPLNTEAFF. The rearrangement joins TRBV6-6 to TRBJ1-1; 7 bases match TRBD1. Germline lookup yields CDR1 MNHNY and CDR2 SVGAGI (reference sequence). The CDR3 loop spans 16 amino acids. With V trimmed by 6 bases and J by 0 bases, 10 bases remained unmatched.

The chain joins TRBV18 to TRBJ1-3; 8 bases match TRBD1. Germline V CDR1 and CDR2: KGHSH, LQKENI. The CDR3 is made up of 20 amino acids. After removal of 1 base from V and 0 bases from J, the junction contained 14 bases not matched to a gene. CDR3 residues: CASSPLPGGVTTYSGNTIYF. The CDR3 nucleotides are TGTGCCAGCTCACCACTCCCAGGGGGCGTCACGACTTACTCTGGAAACACCATATATTTT. The full variable domain, in which reference TRBV18 and TRBJ1-3 provide the parts outside the CDR3, is NAGVMQNPRHLVRRRGQEARLRCSPMKGHSHVYWYRQLPEEGLKFMVYLQKENIIDESGMPKERFSAEFPKEGPSILRIQQVVRGDSAAYFCASSPLPGGVTTYSGNTIYFGEGSWLTVV.

This rearrangement joins TRBV15 to TRBJ1-2; D gene uncertain. CDR3 length: 14 amino acids. Germline loops: CDR1 LNHNV, CDR2 YYDKDF (reference sequence). Trimming pared 0 bases from V and 0 bases from J, leaving 5 bases between. The CDR3 DNA sequence: TGTGCCACCAGCAGAGATAATTCTAACTATGGCTACACCTTC. Amino acid sequence: CATSRDNSNYGYTF.

The chain joins TRBV7-2 to TRBJ2-1; the match to TRBD1 covers 12 bases. CDR1 is SGHTA and CDR2 is FQGNSA in the germline V gene. Germline trimming cut 5 bases from V and 8 bases from J; bases unmatched to any gene: 4. The CDR3 contains 14 residues. CDR3 in amino acids: CASSGTGGLDEQFF. CDR3 DNA: TGTGCCAGCAGCGGGACAGGGGGCTTGGATGAGCAGTTCTTC.

The V call is TRBV5-5, the J call TRBJ2-3; the match to TRBD1 covers 7 bases. Germline-derived CDR1 and CDR2 are SGHKS and YYEKEE (reference sequence). Trimming took 4 bases from V and 0 from J; bases not matched to a gene: 2. CDR3 size: 14 residues. The CDR3 loop is CASSPTGSTDTQYF. The CDR3 DNA sequence: TGTGCCAGCAGCCCGACAGGGAGCACAGATACGCAGTATTTT.

V and J are TRBV28 and TRBJ1-4; 9 bases are a match to TRBD1. The CDR3 has 13 residues. CDR1 is MDHEN and CDR2 is SYDVKM in the germline V gene. V gave up 9 bases and J gave up 8 bases; unmatched junction bases: 7. CDR3 residues: CASGTGIREKLFF. CDR3 nucleotide sequence: TGTGCCAGTGGGACAGGGATAAGAGAAAAACTGTTTTTT.

V and J are TRBV11-2 and TRBJ2-7; D is possibly TRBD1 (6 bases). Germline V gene data show CDR1 as SGHAT and CDR2 as FQNNGV. CDR3 size: 17 residues. The V gene lost 4 bases and the J gene lost 4 bases, with 23 bases spanning the gap. The CDR3 spells CASSSWGATSRGYEQYF. The DNA for the CDR3 is TGTGCCAGCAGCTCGTGGGGTGCCACATCGAGGGGGTACGAGCAGTACTTC.

This rearrangement joins TRBV5-5 to TRBJ1-4, with TRBD1 as a possible D gene (5 bases). Germline V gene lookup returns CDR1 SGHKS and CDR2 YYEKEE (reference sequence). This CDR3 region has 15 residues. The V end lost 4 bases, the J end lost 3 bases, and 13 bases lay between the germline ends. The CDR3 DNA reads as TGTGCCAGCAGCGCAAAGGGGTTCCCTAATGAAAAACTGTTTTTT. The encoded protein is CASSAKGFPNEKLFF.

This clone was observed once. J is TRBJ1-3 and V is TRBV7-2; D remains unclear. This CDR3 is 11 amino acids long. The germline V gene encodes CDR1 SGHTA and CDR2 FQGNSA. With 5 bases removed from V and 4 bases from J, the gap between germline ends came to 3 bases. CDR3 in DNA: TGTGCCAGCAGCCCCGGAAACACCATATATTTT. Translating gives CASSPGNTIYF.

This clone was observed once. The chain couples TRBV25-1 to TRBJ1-6; TRBD1 matches 7 bases. Germline V gene data show CDR1 as MGHDK and CDR2 as SYGVNS. The CDR3 has 15 residues. The trim removed 6 bases at V and 4 bases at J, leaving 6 bases unmatched. For the CDR3, the DNA is TGTGCCAGCAGAGAGGGGACAGTTTATAATTCACCCCTCCACTTT. It is translated as CASREGTVYNSPLHF.

This rearrangement joins TRBV29-1 to TRBJ2-1; D uncertain. The CDR3 loop spans 14 amino acids. Germline values: CDR1 SQVTM, CDR2 ANQGSEA. The V end was cut by 4 bases, the J end by 1 base, with 11 bases between. The CDR3, as DNA: TGCAGCGTTGCGAGTCCCTCTTCCTACAATGAGCAGTTCTTC. Its protein product is CSVASPSSYNEQFF.

V gene TRBV6-1 combines with J gene TRBJ2-2, with 8 nucleotides matching TRBD1. The trim removed 6 bases at V and 2 bases at J, leaving 5 bases unmatched. Germline V lookup: CDR1 MNHNS, CDR2 SASEGT. The CDR3 totals 15 residues. The CDR3 region has the DNA TGTGCCAGCAGGCCCGGGACAGGCAACACCGGGGAGCTGTTTTTT. It codes for CASRPGTGNTGELFF.

This rearrangement joins TRBV11-3 to TRBJ2-7; 7 bases align to TRBD1. Trimming took 5 bases from V and 1 from J; bases not matched to a gene: 8. Germline V lookup: CDR1 SGHNT, CDR2 YENEEA. The CDR3 is 15 amino acids. The chain's CDR3 is CASSPRGQKSYEQYF. The DNA of the CDR3 is TGTGCCAGCAGCCCCAGGGGACAGAAATCCTACGAGCAGTACTTC.

The chain combines TRBV6-5 with TRBJ1-1; TRBD1 agrees at 7 bases. The J segment lost 2 bases and the V segment lost 6 bases, leaving 6 bases of the junction unmatched. Germline V gene data show CDR1 as MNHEY and CDR2 as SVGAGI. The CDR3 extends over 14 amino acids. The CDR3, as DNA: TGTGCCAGCAGGGCCGGGACAGTTAACACTGAAGCTTTCTTT. Residues: CASRAGTVNTEAFF.

The chain has TRBV10-1 and TRBJ2-3, with TRBD2 matching 8 bases. The trim removed 0 bases at V and 5 bases at J, leaving 7 bases unmatched. Germline V lookup: CDR1 WNHNN, CDR2 SYGVQD (reference sequence). The CDR3 is 16 residues long. CDR3 nucleotide sequence: TGCGCCAGCAGTGAGTCCTTAGCGGGAAGTTTAGATACGCAGTATTTT. Protein product: CASSESLAGSLDTQYF.

The chain joins TRBV7-9 to TRBJ2-5, with TRBD2 identical over 7 bases. The length of the CDR3 is 14 residues. J lost 4 bases, V lost 1 base, and 3 bases had no gene match. Germline lookup yields CDR1 SEHNR and CDR2 FQNEAQ (reference sequence). CDR3: CASSLGVAGETQYF. In nucleotides, the CDR3 is TGTGCCAGCAGCTTAGGTGTAGCGGGAGAGACCCAGTACTTC. The variable domain in full, with the rest retrieved from reference TRBV7-9 and TRBJ2-5, is DTGVSQNPRHKITKRGQNVTFRCDPISEHNRLYWYRQTLGQGPEFLTYFQNEAQLEKSRLLSDRFSAERPKGSFSTLEIQRTEQGDSAMYLCASSLGVAGETQYFGPGTRLLVL.

This clone turned up a few times. The same CDR3 can be traced to other DNA sequences in this sample. The rearrangement links TRBV2 to TRBJ2-7, with D unclear. Germline V lookup: CDR1 SNHLY, CDR2 FYNNEI. The V and J ends lost 5 bases and 3 bases respectively, with 5 bases between them. There are 11 residues in the CDR3. This chain's CDR3 is CASSPNYEQYF. The CDR3 coding sequence is TGTGCCAGCAGTCCCAACTACGAGCAGTACTTC.

This clone was detected many times. V usage is TRBV5-1 and J usage is TRBJ2-3; 14 bases map to TRBD2. CDR3 size: 17 residues. V lost 4 bases to trimming and J lost 0 bases; unmatched junction nucleotides: 4. The germline gives CDR1 SGHRS, CDR2 YFSETQ. As DNA, the CDR3 is TGCGCCAGCAGCAGGACTAGCGGGGGGCCTAGCACAGATACGCAGTATTTT. Protein: CASSRTSGGPSTDTQYF.